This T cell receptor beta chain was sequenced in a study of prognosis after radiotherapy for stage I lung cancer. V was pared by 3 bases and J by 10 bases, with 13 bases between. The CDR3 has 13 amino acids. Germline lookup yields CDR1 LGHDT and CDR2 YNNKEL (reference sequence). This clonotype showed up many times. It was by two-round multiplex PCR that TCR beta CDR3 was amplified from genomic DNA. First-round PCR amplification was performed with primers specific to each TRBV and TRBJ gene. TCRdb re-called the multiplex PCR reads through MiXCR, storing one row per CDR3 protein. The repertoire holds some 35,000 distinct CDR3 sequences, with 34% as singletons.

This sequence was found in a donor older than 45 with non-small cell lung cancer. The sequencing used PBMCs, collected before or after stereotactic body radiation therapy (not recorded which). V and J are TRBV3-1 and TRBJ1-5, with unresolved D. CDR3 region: CASSQEQGKPQHF. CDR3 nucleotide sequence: TGTGCCAGCAGCCAGGAACAAGGCAAACCCCAGCATTTT.